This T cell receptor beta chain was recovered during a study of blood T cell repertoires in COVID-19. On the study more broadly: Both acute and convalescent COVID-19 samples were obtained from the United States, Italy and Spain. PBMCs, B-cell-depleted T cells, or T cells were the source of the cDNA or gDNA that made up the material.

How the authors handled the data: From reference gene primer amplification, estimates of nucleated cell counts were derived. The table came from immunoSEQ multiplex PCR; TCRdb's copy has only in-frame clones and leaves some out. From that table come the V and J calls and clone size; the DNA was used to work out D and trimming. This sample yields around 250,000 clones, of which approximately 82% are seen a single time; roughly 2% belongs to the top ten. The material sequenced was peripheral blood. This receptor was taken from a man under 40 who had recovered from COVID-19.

In nucleotides, the CDR3 is TGTGCCAGCAGCCCCACAGGGAATGAGCAGTTCTTC. Amino acids: CASSPTGNEQFF. V usage is TRBV6-5 and J usage is TRBJ2-1; D perhaps matches TRBD1 (6 bases). Germline CDR1 reads MNHEY; CDR2 reads SVGAGI. V gave up 6 bases and J gave up 7 bases, with 10 bases separating them. The CDR3 loop spans 12 amino acids.